This paragraph reports one T cell receptor (beta chain). The length of the CDR3 is 13 residues. Germline CDR1 is MNHEY and CDR2 is SVGAGI. V was cut by 5 bases and J by 3 bases, with 11 bases left in between. One entry per CDR3 protein, called by TCRdb with MiXCR from the 5' RACE reads. The repertoire holds 250,000 to 300,000 distinct CDR3 sequences, with roughly 16% as singletons. These data come from a study of T-cell memory formation after mild COVID-19. Sequencing was done on a sample of PBMCs or a T cell subset sorted from them (not recorded which). The chain couples TRBV6-5 to TRBJ2-7; D remains unclear. The receptor was isolated from a man in his late teens or twenties who had mild COVID-19 (a few samples of this study predate the infection). Cell type and time point are not known. The CDR3 region has the DNA TGTGCCAGCAGTCACGGACCTAACTACGAGCAGTACTTC. Translated, it gives CASSHGPNYEQYF.